These 14 T cell receptor beta chains were all obtained from the same sample, sequenced in a study of cytomegalovirus exposure and HLA in healthy donors. The study ran its PCR with 60 Vbeta and 13 Jbeta primers. Method: immunoSEQ multiplex PCR; TCRdb's copy keeps in-frame clones and lacks some. The table shows about 110,000 clones, with roughly 80% occurring only once. What was sequenced was PBMCs. The receptors here all came from a young man in good health and CMV-seropositive.

The genes are TRBV5-4 and TRBJ2-1; 8 bases are shared with TRBD1. This CDR3 contains 17 residues. V shed 5 bases and J 2 bases; nucleotides not matched to a gene: 12. The germline V gene encodes CDR1 SGHNT and CDR2 YYREEE (reference sequence). The CDR3 nucleotides are TGTGCCAGCAGGGCGACCTTACAGGGGGACGCCTACAATGAGCAGTTCTTC. Amino acid sequence: CASRATLQGDAYNEQFF.

The rearrangement joins TRBV7-2 to TRBJ1-2; D gene ambiguous. Trimming removed 2 bases from V and 7 bases from J, with 11 bases in between. The germline gives CDR1 SGHTA, CDR2 FQGNSA. This CDR3 spans 13 amino acids. CDR3 amino acids: CASSLMRVPGYTF. As DNA, the CDR3 is TGTGCCAGCAGCTTAATGCGCGTCCCTGGCTACACCTTC.

The chain joins TRBV7-9 to TRBJ2-3; D unresolved. This CDR3 contains 14 residues. Germline CDR1 SEHNR, CDR2 FQNEAQ (reference sequence). V was clipped by 1 base and J by 0 bases, with 5 bases between them. The CDR3 loop reads CASSLGQSTDTQYF. CDR3 DNA: TGTGCCAGCAGCTTAGGACAAAGCACAGATACGCAGTATTTT.

The genes are TRBV6-1 and TRBJ1-6; no definite D call. Between the trimmed V and J ends, which lost 1 base and 2 bases, there was a span of 9 bases. The length of the CDR3 is 16 residues. Germline V gives CDR1 MNHNS, CDR2 SASEGT. The CDR3 DNA is TGTGCCAGCAGTGAAGTGTGGGCCCCCTATAATTCACCCCTCCACTTT. It translates to CASSEVWAPYNSPLHF.

The rearrangement links TRBV11-3 to TRBJ2-5; 14 bases align to TRBD2. The junction had 13 bases not matched to a gene; V was cut back by 5 bases and J by 5 bases. The length of the CDR3 is 18 residues. Germline loops: CDR1 SGHNT, CDR2 YENEEA. In nucleotides, the CDR3 is TGTGCCAGCAGCAGGGGACTAGCGGGAGCGGCAGGGGTGGAGACCCAGTACTTC. Translated: CASSRGLAGAAGVETQYF. Variable domain in full (rest from reference TRBV11-3 and TRBJ2-5): EAGVVQSPRYKIIEKKQPVAFWCNPISGHNTLYWYLQNLGQGPELLIRYENEEAVDDSQLPKDRFSAERLKGVDSTLKIQPAELGDSAVYLCASSRGLAGAAGVETQYFGPGTRLLVL.

This clone was counted once. The rearrangement joins TRBV19 to TRBJ1-4; no reliable D call. The V and J ends lost 2 bases and 5 bases respectively, with 18 bases between them. CDR3 length: 17 residues. Germline values: CDR1 LNHDA, CDR2 SQIVND (reference sequence). CDR3 sequence (DNA): TGTGCCAGTAGTATATGGGCCTCAGAGACGATCAATGAAAAACTGTTTTTT. As protein: CASSIWASETINEKLFF. The full variable domain, with the rest looked up from reference TRBV19 and TRBJ1-4, is DGGITQSPKYLFRKEGQNVTLSCEQNLNHDAMYWYRQDPGQGLRLIYYSQIVNDFQKGDIAEGYSVSREKKESFPLTVTSAQKNPTAFYLCASSIWASETINEKLFFGSGTQLSVL.

The V gene is TRBV19, the J gene TRBJ2-1, with TRBD2 identical over 9 bases. V was clipped by 3 bases and J by 8 bases; unmatched bases: 8. CDR1 and CDR2 (germline): LNHDA, SQIVND (reference sequence). This CDR3 is 15 amino acids long. CDR3 nucleotides: TGTGCCAGTAGTATTGCGGGGGGGCCATCAGATGAGCAGTTCTTC. The encoded protein is CASSIAGGPSDEQFF.

This chain connects TRBV2 to TRBJ1-1; weak D call: TRBD1 (6 bases). From germline, CDR1 is SNHLY and CDR2 FYNNEI. Trimming shortened V by 9 bases and J by 0 bases, and 11 bases separated the two germline ends. The CDR3 loop spans 13 amino acids. In nucleotides, the CDR3 is TGTGCCAGTTACAGGGATATGAACACTGAAGCTTTCTTT. Translated, it gives CASYRDMNTEAFF.

The V call is TRBV2, the J call TRBJ2-3; the match to TRBD2 covers 8 bases. The V gene end was trimmed by 8 bases and the J gene end by 3 bases; junction bases not matched to a gene: 7. Germline CDR1 SNHLY, CDR2 FYNNEI. The CDR3 is 14 residues long. The CDR3 DNA follows: TGTGCCAGCCGTATAGCGGGGCGGACAGATACGCAGTATTTT. It yields the protein CASRIAGRTDTQYF.

This chain connects TRBV9 to TRBJ2-1; D possibly corresponds to TRBD2 (5 bases). Trimming shortened V by 6 bases and J by 4 bases, and 17 bases separated the two germline ends. The CDR3 runs to 15 residues. The germline CDR1 and CDR2 sequences are SGDLS and YYNGEE. The CDR3 DNA follows: TGTGCCAGCAATCTTGAGGGAAATTCTTACAATGAGCAGTTCTTC. Translated: CASNLEGNSYNEQFF.

This chain connects TRBV6-5 to TRBJ1-1, with 7 bases lining up with TRBD1. The germline gives CDR1 MNHEY, CDR2 SVGAGI. J gave up 10 bases and V 6 bases, and 14 bases lay outside the gene matches. The CDR3 spans 14 residues. Written as DNA, the CDR3 is TGTGCCAGCAGCCTCGACAGGGCCTTTGTAGGAGCTTTCTTT. The encoded protein is CASSLDRAFVGAFF.

V and J are TRBV19 and TRBJ1-1; 8 bases match TRBD1. J lost 3 bases, V lost 5 bases, and 11 bases had no gene match. This CDR3 has 16 amino acids. Germline V gives CDR1 LNHDA, CDR2 SQIVND (reference sequence). Written as DNA, the CDR3 is TGTGCCAGTAGTCCGATCCGGACAGGGTCGGACACTGAAGCTTTCTTT. This gives the protein CASSPIRTGSDTEAFF.

This clone was recorded once. The chain is built from TRBV25-1 and TRBJ1-2; TRBD1 aligns across 7 bases. The CDR3 spans 16 residues. Trimming cost V 0 bases and J 6 bases; bases outside gene matches: 10. Germline-derived CDR1 and CDR2 are MGHDK and SYGVNS. The CDR3 DNA follows: TGTGCCAGCAGTGAATATGACCGGACAGGAATCCATGGCTACACCTTC. Its translation is CASSEYDRTGIHGYTF.

The V gene is TRBV5-1, the J gene TRBJ2-1; D not certain. V was clipped by 0 bases and J by 5 bases, with 6 bases between them. The CDR3 totals 13 residues. CDR1 and CDR2 from the germline V gene are SGHRS and YFSETQ. The CDR3 DNA follows: TGCGCCAGCAGCTTGGAAAGAGACAATGAGCAGTTCTTC. It codes for CASSLERDNEQFF.